The clone carrying this T cell receptor (beta chain) has just one count. As yet, its antigen is unknown. The sample is drawn from a study of shared clonotypes between healthy human individuals. Trimming removed 1 base at V and 3 bases at J, with 19 bases between. Germline CDR1 reads MGHRA; CDR2 reads YSYEKL. The CDR3 sequence is 18 residues long. Each PCR replicate from the sorted subsets contained about 200 ng DNA, which is tens of thousands of T cell genomes. Assay used: immunoSEQ multiplex PCR; TCRdb lists only in-frame clones, some missing. The repertoire consists of more than 1,200,000 clones, with approximately 98.5% occurring once and the leading ten covering around 0.38%. General observations from the study: Approximately 5% of naive CD4 clonotypes were shared across four donors.

This chain connects TRBV4-1 to TRBJ2-1, with D possibly matching TRBD2 (5 bases). This clonotype was obtained from a man aged 25-45 years in good health. Material for sequencing was naive CD4+ T cells sorted from blood. Sample subset: CD45RA+ positively selected. The CDR3 sequence: CASSQVLSRVHDYNEQFF. The CDR3 coding sequence is TGCGCCAGCAGCCAAGTATTATCGCGGGTCCATGACTACAATGAGCAGTTCTTC.